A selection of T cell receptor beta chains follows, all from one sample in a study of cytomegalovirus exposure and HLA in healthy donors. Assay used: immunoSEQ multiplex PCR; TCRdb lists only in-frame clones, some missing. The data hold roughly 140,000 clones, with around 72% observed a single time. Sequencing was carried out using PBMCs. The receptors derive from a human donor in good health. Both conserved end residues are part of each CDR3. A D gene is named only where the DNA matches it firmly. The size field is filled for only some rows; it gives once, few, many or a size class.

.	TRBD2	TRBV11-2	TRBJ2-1	CASSLQVGGDEQFF	TGTGCCAGCAGCTTACAGGTGGGGGGGGATGAGCAGTTCTTC
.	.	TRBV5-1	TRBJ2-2	CASSPITTGATGELFF	TGCGCCAGCAGTCCCATTACTACAGGAGCGACCGGGGAGCTGTTTTTT
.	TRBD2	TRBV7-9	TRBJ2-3	CASSRSGGTDTQYF	TGTGCCAGCAGCCGAAGCGGGGGCACAGATACGCAGTATTTT
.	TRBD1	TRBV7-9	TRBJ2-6	CASSWTGPSGANVLTF	TGTGCCAGCAGCTGGACAGGGCCTTCTGGGGCCAACGTCCTGACTTTC
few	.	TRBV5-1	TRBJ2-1	CASTRTNNEQFF	TGCGCCAGCACCCGAACTAACAATGAGCAGTTCTTC
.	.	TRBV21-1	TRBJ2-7	CASSKALAGGRGEQYF	TGTGCCAGCAGCAAAGCTCTCGCGGGGGGGCGGGGCGAGCAGTACTTC
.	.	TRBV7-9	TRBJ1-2	CASSTGKDGYTF	TGTGCCAGCAGTACAGGGAAGGACGGCTACACCTTC
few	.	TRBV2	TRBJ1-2	CASLGSGYGYTF	TGTGCCAGCCTGGGCAGTGGGTATGGCTACACCTTC
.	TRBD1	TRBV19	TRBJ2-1	CASSIGFGQGSYNEQFF	TGTGCCAGTAGTATCGGTTTCGGACAGGGCTCCTACAATGAGCAGTTCTTC
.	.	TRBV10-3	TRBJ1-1	CAIRLTTRGNTEAFF	TGTGCCATCAGACTAACTACAAGAGGGAACACTGAAGCTTTCTTT
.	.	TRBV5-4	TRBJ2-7	CAGKGLYEQYF	TGTGCCGGAAAGGGACTCTACGAGCAGTACTTC
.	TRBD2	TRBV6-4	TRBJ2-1	CASSERLAGGNEQFF	TGTGCCAGCAGTGAGAGGTTAGCGGGGGGAAATGAGCAGTTCTTC
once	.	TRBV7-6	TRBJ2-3	CASSLGLGTDTQYF	TGTGCCAGCAGCTTAGGGCTAGGCACAGATACGCAGTATTTT
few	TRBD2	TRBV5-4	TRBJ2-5	CASSGTSEETQYF	TGTGCCAGCAGCGGAACTAGCGAAGAGACCCAGTACTTC
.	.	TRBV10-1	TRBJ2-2	CASSDLFGSGELFF	TGCGCCAGCAGTGATCTATTTGGTAGCGGGGAGCTGTTTTTT
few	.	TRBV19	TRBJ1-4	CATRGGSTNEKLFF	TGTGCCACCCGCGGGGGGTCGACTAATGAAAAACTGTTTTTT
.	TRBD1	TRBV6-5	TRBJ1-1	CASSRQGIRNTEAFF	TGTGCCAGCAGTAGACAGGGAATTAGGAACACTGAAGCTTTCTTT
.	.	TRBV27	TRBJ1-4	CASSTSGKLFF	TGTGCCAGCAGCACCTCCGGAAAACTGTTTTTT
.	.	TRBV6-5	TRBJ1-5	CASSYRGEQPQHF	TGTGCCAGCAGTTACAGGGGCGAACAGCCCCAGCATTTT
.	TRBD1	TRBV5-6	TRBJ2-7	CASSLGGTGGLYEQYF	TGTGCCAGCAGCTTGGGGGGGACAGGGGGACTCTACGAGCAGTACTTC
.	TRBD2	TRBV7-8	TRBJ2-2	CASSPLREGLNTGELFF	TGTGCCAGCAGCCCCCTGCGGGAGGGCCTGAACACCGGGGAGCTGTTTTTT
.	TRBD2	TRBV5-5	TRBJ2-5	CASSLDGLARETQYF	TGTGCCAGCAGCTTGGACGGACTAGCTAGAGAGACCCAGTACTTC
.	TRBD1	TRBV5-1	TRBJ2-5	CASSLGTGSEQYF	TGCGCCAGCAGCTTGGGGACAGGGTCTGAGCAGTACTTC
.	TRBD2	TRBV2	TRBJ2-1	CASLGLAGGDEQFF	TGTGCCAGCCTGGGACTAGCGGGAGGGGATGAGCAGTTCTTC
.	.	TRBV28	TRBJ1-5	CASRRATLSNQPQHF	TGTGCCAGCAGGCGGGCGACACTTAGCAATCAGCCCCAGCATTTT
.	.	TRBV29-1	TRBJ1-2	CSVETVGYTF	TGCAGCGTTGAGACAGTTGGCTACACCTTC
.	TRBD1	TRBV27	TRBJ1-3	CASSPTGAGNTIYF	TGTGCCAGCAGTCCGACAGGGGCTGGAAACACCATATATTTT
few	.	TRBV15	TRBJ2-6	CATSSNVRGPGANVLTF	TGTGCCACCAGCAGTAACGTCAGGGGTCCTGGGGCCAACGTCCTGACTTTC
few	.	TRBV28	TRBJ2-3	CASSQDSSGMGDTQYF	TGTGCCAGCAGCCAAGACAGCTCTGGAATGGGAGATACGCAGTATTTT
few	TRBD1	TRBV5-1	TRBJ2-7	CASSEGQYNEQYF	TGCGCCAGCAGCGAGGGACAGTACAACGAGCAGTACTTC
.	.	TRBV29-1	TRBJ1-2	CSVDRGNYGYTF	TGCAGCGTTGACAGGGGAAACTATGGCTACACCTTC
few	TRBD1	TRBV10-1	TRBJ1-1	CASGRQGGEAFF	TGCGCCAGCGGACGACAGGGAGGTGAAGCTTTCTTT
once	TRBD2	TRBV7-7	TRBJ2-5	CASSLPGGSEAQYF	TGTGCTAGCAGCTTACCGGGAGGGAGTGAGGCCCAGTACTTC
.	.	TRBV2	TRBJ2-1	CASIRLRGRQFF	TGTGCCAGCATCAGACTCAGGGGACGGCAGTTCTTC
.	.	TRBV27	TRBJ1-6	CASSLPYGANSPLHF	TGTGCCAGCAGTCTCCCCTATGGGGCGAATTCACCCCTCCACTTT
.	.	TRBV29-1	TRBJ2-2	CSVLPGTGELLF	TGCAGCGTTCTACCTGGAACCGGGGAGCTGCTTTTT
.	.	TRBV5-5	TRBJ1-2	CASSSLTGTGGYTF	TGTGCCAGCAGCTCACTCACAGGGACGGGCGGCTACACCTTC
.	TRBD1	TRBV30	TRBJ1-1	CAWSVSGTGTVQAEAFF	TGTGCCTGGAGTGTATCTGGGACAGGGACCGTGCAGGCTGAAGCTTTCTTT
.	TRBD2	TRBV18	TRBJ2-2	CASSPRLAGETGELFF	TGTGCCAGCTCACCACGTCTAGCGGGAGAGACCGGGGAGCTGTTTTTT
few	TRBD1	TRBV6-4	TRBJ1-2	CASTFLSRDRVLYGYTF	TGTGCCAGCACCTTCCTGTCCCGGGACAGGGTGCTCTATGGCTACACCTTC
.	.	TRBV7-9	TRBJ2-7	CASSATPSEQYF	TGTGCCAGCAGCGCCACCCCTAGCGAGCAGTACTTC
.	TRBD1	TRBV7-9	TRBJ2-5	CASSLQGAVQETQYF	TGTGCCAGCAGCTTACAGGGGGCGGTCCAAGAGACCCAGTACTTC
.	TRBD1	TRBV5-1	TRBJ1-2	CASSLVGTGYGYTF	TGCGCCAGCAGCTTGGTTGGGACAGGTTACGGCTACACCTTC
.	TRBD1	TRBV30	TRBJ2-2	CAWSVARTGGNTGELFF	TGTGCCTGGAGTGTAGCCAGGACAGGGGGTAACACCGGGGAGCTGTTTTTT
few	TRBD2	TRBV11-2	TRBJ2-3	CASSGSGGATDTQYF	TGTGCCAGCAGCGGGAGCGGGGGGGCCACAGATACGCAGTATTTT
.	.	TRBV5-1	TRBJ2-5	CASSLPDYQAQYF	TGCGCCAGCAGCTTGCCCGACTATCAGGCCCAGTACTTC
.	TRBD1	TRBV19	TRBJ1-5	CASKDWTGYQPQHF	TGTGCCAGTAAAGATTGGACAGGGTATCAGCCCCAGCATTTT
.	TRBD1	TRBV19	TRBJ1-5	CASSMTGDSNQPQHF	TGTGCCAGTAGTATGACAGGGGATAGCAATCAGCCCCAGCATTTT
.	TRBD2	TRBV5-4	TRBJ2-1	CASSSKLAGGNEQFF	TGTGCCAGCAGCTCGAAACTAGCGGGTGGTAATGAGCAGTTCTTC
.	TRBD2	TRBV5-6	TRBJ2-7	CASSPGLAESSYEQYF	TGTGCCAGCAGCCCCGGACTAGCGGAGAGCTCCTACGAGCAGTACTTC
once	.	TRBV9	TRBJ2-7	CASSVAASETYEQYF	TGTGCCAGCAGCGTAGCGGCTAGCGAAACCTACGAGCAGTACTTC
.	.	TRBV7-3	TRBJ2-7	CASSPGHSYEQYF	TGTGCCAGCAGCCCGGGACATTCCTACGAGCAGTACTTC
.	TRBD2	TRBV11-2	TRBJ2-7	CASSSGGDYEQYF	TGTGCCAGCAGCAGCGGGGGGGACTACGAGCAGTACTTC
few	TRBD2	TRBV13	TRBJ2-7	CASSPGTSRRSSYEQYF	TGTGCCAGCAGCCCAGGGACTAGCAGACGGAGCTCCTACGAGCAGTACTTC
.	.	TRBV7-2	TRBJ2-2	CASSLVMRVQDGELFF	TGTGCCAGCAGTTTAGTTATGAGGGTTCAAGACGGGGAGCTGTTTTTT
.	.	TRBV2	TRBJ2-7	CASSEALRRLSSYEQYF	TGTGCCAGCAGTGAAGCGCTTCGGCGGTTAAGCTCCTACGAGCAGTACTTC
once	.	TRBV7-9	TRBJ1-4	CASSLPGLGEKLFF	TGTGCCAGCAGCTTGCCGGGACTTGGAGAAAAACTGTTTTTT
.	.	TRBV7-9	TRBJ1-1	CASSSLVLNTEAFF	TGTGCCAGCAGCTCCCTCGTGTTGAACACTGAAGCTTTCTTT
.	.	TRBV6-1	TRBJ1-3	CASTRTASSGNTIYF	TGTGCCAGCACTCGGACAGCCTCATCGGGAAACACCATATATTTT